The rows below give T cell receptor beta chains drawn from one sample of a study of control samples from healthy donors and cancer patients. Sequenced by immunoSEQ multiplex PCR; TCRdb stores in-frame clones only, minus some. This sample carries around 250,000 clones, roughly four fifths of them seen once, and the ten largest clones take roughly 15%. Sequenced input: PBMCs. The receptors stem from a woman in her sixties or seventies with lung cancer. The conserved cysteine and the conserved F or W are not part of the CDR3 here. Some rows mark clone size as missing; the rest say once, few, many or name a class of expanded clone.

v_call clone_size cdr3_aa
TRBV11-3 NA ASSLGASGSRETQY
TRBV7-9 NA ASSLYRSRALFSEQY
TRBV18 NA ASSLFMTGKISTNEKLF
TRBV7-3 NA ASSLTLAGDTDTQY
TRBV7-9 NA ASRQTGTYNEQF
TRBV7-3 NA ASSLGEYNEQF
TRBV7-2 NA ASSLAAGSEQPQH
TRBV5-4 NA ASSWGQGAYEQY
TRBV23-1 NA ASRIQGSGGYT
TRBV13 few ASSHGLAGGYEQF
TRBV10-3 NA AIRDSGYYNEQF
TRBV6-5 once ASSRGGSNQPQH
TRBV30 NA AWSSGLAIPPLH
TRBV19 NA ASSLWKEGPSPLH
TRBV6-6 few ASSSTTSGGDDIQY
TRBV5-1 NA ASSLTSGSRTQY
TRBV5-1 NA ASSRDRVTTGELF
TRBV6-4 NA ASSSTGQGNYGYT
TRBV4-1 NA ASSHPGRGNTIY
TRBV28 NA ASSQEYNEQF
TRBV2 few ASSEPANPDTQY
TRBV18 once ASSQGQGIDRVLSNQPQH
TRBV4-1 few ASSQEGRDTQY
TRBV7-9 NA ASSPRGGGVEQY
TRBV19 NA ASSIPNSPLH
TRBV9 once ASSARAGSPDTQY
TRBV11-2 NA ASSSLYEQY
TRBV5-6 NA ASSSRDQETQY
TRBV6-6 NA ASSAAVEAF
TRBV30 NA AWERQTGGEKLF
TRBV18 NA ASSPPTGTELF
TRBV28 NA ASSYRDRAGQPQH
TRBV3-1/TRBV3-2 once ASSQGGGSGELF
TRBV5-1 NA ASSLGGTGIPGANVLT
TRBV5-4 few ASSLAGTGIAEQY
TRBV3-1/TRBV3-2 few ASSQSRGGYT
TRBV12-5 NA ASGLLAYEQY
TRBV9 NA ASSAIHSDEQF
TRBV6-4 NA ASSDAGGTNEQF
TRBV7-9 NA ASSFTDKGPLF
TRBV27 NA ASSSRTGGYYGYT
TRBV27 NA ASSTSGTGGRAGYT